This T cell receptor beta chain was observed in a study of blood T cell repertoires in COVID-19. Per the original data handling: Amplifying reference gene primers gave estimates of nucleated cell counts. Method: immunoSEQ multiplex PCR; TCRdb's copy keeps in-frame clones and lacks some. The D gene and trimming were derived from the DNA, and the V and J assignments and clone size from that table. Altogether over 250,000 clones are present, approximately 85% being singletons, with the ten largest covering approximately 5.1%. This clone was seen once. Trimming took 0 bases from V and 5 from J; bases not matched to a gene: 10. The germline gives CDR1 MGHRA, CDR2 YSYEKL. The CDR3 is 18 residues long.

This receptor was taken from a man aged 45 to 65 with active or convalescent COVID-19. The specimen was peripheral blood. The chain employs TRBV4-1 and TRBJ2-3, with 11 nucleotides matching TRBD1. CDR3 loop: CASSQDSGTGGSEDTQYF. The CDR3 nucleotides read TGCGCCAGCAGCCAAGACTCCGGGACAGGGGGAAGTGAAGATACGCAGTATTTT.